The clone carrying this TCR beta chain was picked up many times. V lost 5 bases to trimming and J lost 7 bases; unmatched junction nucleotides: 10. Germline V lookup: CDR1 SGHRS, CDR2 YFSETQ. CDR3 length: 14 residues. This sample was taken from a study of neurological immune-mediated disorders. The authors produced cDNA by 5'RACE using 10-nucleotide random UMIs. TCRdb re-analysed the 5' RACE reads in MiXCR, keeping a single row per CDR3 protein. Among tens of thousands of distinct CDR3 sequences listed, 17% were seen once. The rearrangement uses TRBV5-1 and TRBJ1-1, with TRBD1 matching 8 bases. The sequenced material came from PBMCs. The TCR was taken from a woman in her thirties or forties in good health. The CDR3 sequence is CASRDDRGAGEAFF. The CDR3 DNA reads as TGCGCCAGCAGGGACGACAGGGGCGCGGGTGAAGCTTTCTTT. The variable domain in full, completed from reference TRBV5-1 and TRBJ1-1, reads KAGVTQTPRYLIKTRGQQVTLSCSPISGHRSVSWYQQTPGQGLQFLFEYFSETQRNKGNFPGRFSGRQFSNSRSEMNVSTLELGDSALYLCASRDDRGAGEAFFGQGTRLTVV.